Listed below are T cell receptor beta chains from one sample, sequenced in a study of blood T cell repertoires in COVID-19. Sequenced by immunoSEQ multiplex PCR; TCRdb stores in-frame clones only, minus some. The sample consists of around 50,000 clones, more than 90% of them appearing once. The sequenced sample consisted of peripheral blood. The origin of the receptors is a man between 65 and 85 years old with active COVID-19. Each CDR3 is given with its conserved first and last residue. D genes are given only for firm matches. Size tells how often a clone was seen (once, few, many) or the class of an expanded clone, and some rows leave it out.

d_call	v_call	j_call	clone_size	cdr3_length	cdr3_nt	cdr3_aa
-	TRBV6-2/TRBV6-3	TRBJ1-2	-	13	TGTGCCAGCAGTACGGGTCTAGAGCGTGGCTACACCTTC	CASSTGLERGYTF
-	TRBV18	TRBJ1-4	-	11	TGTGCCAGCTCACTCGAGAATGAACTGTTTTTT	CASSLENELFF
TRBD1	TRBV5-6	TRBJ1-1	-	16	TGTGCCAGCAGCTTGCCGGGACAGGGACTGAACACTGAAGCTTTCTTT	CASSLPGQGLNTEAFF
-	TRBV18	TRBJ1-4	-	14	TGTGCCAGCTCACGTGGGGCAGGGGATGAAAAACTGTTTTTT	CASSRGAGDEKLFF
TRBD2	TRBV6-5	TRBJ2-7	-	15	TGTGCCAGCAGACCGGGACTAGCGGGATCCTACGAGCAGTACTTC	CASRPGLAGSYEQYF
-	TRBV7-9	TRBJ2-7	few	16	TGTGCCAGCAGCTTAGAGCAGGGGTACTACTCCTACGAGCAGTACTTC	CASSLEQGYYSYEQYF
TRBD1	TRBV10-2	TRBJ2-3	-	13	TGCGCCAGCAGGGACAGGGGCACAGATACGCAGTATTTT	CASRDRGTDTQYF
-	TRBV7-2	TRBJ2-7	-	14	TGTGCCAGCAGCTCCAGTCCGCTTAAGAACGAGCAGTACTTC	CASSSSPLKNEQYF
-	TRBV15	TRBJ2-3	few	13	TGTGCCACCAGCAGAGGGCAGGGTGATACGCAGTATTTT	CATSRGQGDTQYF
TRBD2	TRBV4-2	TRBJ2-3	once	15	TGTGCCAGCAGCCGGGCTAGCGGGAGTTCAGATACGCAGTATTTT	CASSRASGSSDTQYF
TRBD2	TRBV5-1	TRBJ2-7	-	16	TGCGCCAGCAGCTTGGGTAGCGGGTTGGGGTACTACGAGCAGTACTTC	CASSLGSGLGYYEQYF
TRBD1	TRBV7-2	TRBJ1-2	-	14	TGTGCCAGCAGCTTACCGGGACAGCCGTACGGCTACACCTTC	CASSLPGQPYGYTF
TRBD2	TRBV6-2/TRBV6-3	TRBJ2-5	few	15	TGTGCCAGCAGTTACCGAGGACTAGCGGAAGAGACCCAGTACTTC	CASSYRGLAEETQYF
-	TRBV20-1	TRBJ2-1	-	10	TGCAGTGCCCACAACAATGAGCAGTTCTTC	CSAHNNEQFF
-	TRBV6-2/TRBV6-3	TRBJ1-1	-	18	TGTGCCAGCAGTTACTCGGCGCCTGCCTCGGGTCGGAACACTGAAGCTTTCTTT	CASSYSAPASGRNTEAFF
TRBD2	TRBV7-7	TRBJ2-4	-	16	TGTGCCAGCAGCTTAGAGTCTACTAGCGAGAAAAACATTCAGTACTTC	CASSLESTSEKNIQYF
-	TRBV24-1	TRBJ2-5	-	14	TGTGCCACCAGTGATCCTAAGTACCGGGAGACCCAGTACTTC	CATSDPKYRETQYF
TRBD2	TRBV6-1	TRBJ2-1	-	17	TGTGCCAGCAGTGAAGTAGGGGCGGGAGGGGAGTGGAATGAGCAGTTCTTC	CASSEVGAGGEWNEQFF
-	TRBV6-5	TRBJ2-1	-	12	TGTGCCAGGGGCAGGCCTTACAATGAGCAGTTCTTC	CARGRPYNEQFF
-	TRBV29-1	TRBJ1-1	-	12	TGCAGCGTTCAGGGAGGTGGTACTGAAGCTTTCTTT	CSVQGGGTEAFF
-	TRBV7-9	TRBJ1-2	-	12	TGTGCCAGCAGCTTGGACTTCTATGGCTACACCTTC	CASSLDFYGYTF
-	TRBV2	TRBJ1-2	-	12	TGTGCCAGCAGTGACCCAGGGCTTGGCTACACCTTC	CASSDPGLGYTF
TRBD1	TRBV7-2	TRBJ2-2	once	16	TGTGCCAGCAGCGTACAGACAGGGGTTTTTACCGGGGAGCTGTTTTTT	CASSVQTGVFTGELFF
-	TRBV7-9	TRBJ1-2	-	13	TGTGCCAGCAGCCTTGTACAGGGTCATGGCTACACCTTC	CASSLVQGHGYTF
-	TRBV9	TRBJ2-7	-	13	TGTGCCAGCAGCGTACATGGGGGCGACGAGCAGTACTTC	CASSVHGGDEQYF
TRBD1	TRBV19	TRBJ1-1	-	14	TGTGCCAGTCAATTCAGGGGGCTCAGCACTGAAGCTTTCTTT	CASQFRGLSTEAFF
-	TRBV18	TRBJ2-1	-	13	TGTGCCAGCTCACCTTACGGACTTGATGAGCAGTTCTTC	CASSPYGLDEQFF
-	TRBV30	TRBJ2-1	-	15	TGTGCCCGTAAACCAGCGTTGAGCTCCTACAATGAGCAGTTCTTC	CARKPALSSYNEQFF
TRBD2	TRBV6-5	TRBJ2-3	-	16	TGTGCCAGCAGTTACTCGACTAGCGGGCTAGTAGATACGCAGTATTTT	CASSYSTSGLVDTQYF
TRBD2	TRBV28	TRBJ2-7	few	16	TGTGCCAGCAGTTTATTCACTAGCGGGAACTCCTACGAGCAGTACTTC	CASSLFTSGNSYEQYF
-	TRBV6-5	TRBJ1-1	-	13	TGTGCCAGCAGATACCAGGGAGGGACTGAAGCTTTCTTT	CASRYQGGTEAFF
-	TRBV28	TRBJ1-1	-	12	TGTGCCAGCGTTGCTGGGCTCGTGGGAGCTTTCTTT	CASVAGLVGAFF
-	TRBV18	TRBJ2-7	-	12	TGTGCCAGCTCACGCGCAGGCTACGAGCAGTACTTC	CASSRAGYEQYF
TRBD2	TRBV18	TRBJ2-1	-	16	TGTGCCAGCTCACCACCAAAGCGGGAGACCGACAATGAGCAGTTCTTC	CASSPPKRETDNEQFF
-	TRBV29-1	TRBJ1-1	-	13	TGCAGCGTTGAACAACCGACTTACACTGAAGCTTTCTTT	CSVEQPTYTEAFF
TRBD1	TRBV6-5	TRBJ1-6	-	15	TGTGCCAGCAGTTACGGGGACAGGGGGGATTCACCCCTCCACTTT	CASSYGDRGDSPLHF
TRBD2	TRBV4-2	TRBJ2-1	-	16	TGTGCCAGCACGCCCAGCGGGAGTAATCTCTACAATGAGCAGTTCTTC	CASTPSGSNLYNEQFF
-	TRBV9	TRBJ1-3	-	14	TGTGCCAGCAGCCACCGGGGGGTTCGTAACACCATATATTTT	CASSHRGVRNTIYF
TRBD2	TRBV7-7	TRBJ2-3	-	17	TGTGCCAGCAGCTTATCCCCACTAGCGGGGAGCACAGATACGCAGTATTTT	CASSLSPLAGSTDTQYF
-	TRBV4-1	TRBJ2-3	-	12	TGCGCCAGCAGCCAGACTGACCAAGCGCAGTATTTT	CASSQTDQAQYF
TRBD1	TRBV25-1	TRBJ2-1	-	13	TGTGCCAGCACCGGGACAGGGGTAAATGAGCAGTTCTTC	CASTGTGVNEQFF